The T cell receptor beta chain described here comes from a study of identical twins. Broader study findings: Where beta out-of-frame sequences were concerned, excess twin sharing was weaker.

This clonotype was observed at least ten times. As yet, its antigen is unknown. MiXCR, run by TCRdb on the 5' RACE reads, gives a single entry per CDR3 protein. The sample lists hundreds of thousands of distinct CDR3 sequences; 8.6% were seen once. CDR1 SGHTA and CDR2 FQGNSA come from the germline V gene. The V and J ends lost 3 bases and 4 bases respectively, with 18 bases between them. The CDR3 loop spans 17 amino acids. These same records also appear under a second study, on yellow fever vaccine responses in identical twins.

V is TRBV7-2 and J is TRBJ1-4, with D possibly being TRBD1 (5 bases). The sequence was obtained from a woman aged 18-29 years in good health. Source material: PBMCs. DNA of the CDR3: TGTGCCAGCAGCTTGGGGTACCGGGGACCCTTTAATGAAAAACTGTTTTTT. This codes for CASSLGYRGPFNEKLFF.